This is a list of T cell receptor beta chains from one sample in a study of CD8+ T cells in alopecia areata. Clones were read by immunoSEQ multiplex PCR, and TCRdb kept only the in-frame ones, dropping some. Of 150,000 to 200,000 clones listed, about three fifths are singletons. Source: CD4+ T cells sorted from blood, taken at week 24, from a patient treated with tofacitinib. The source is a human donor with alopecia areata. The conserved cysteine and the conserved F or W are not part of the CDR3 here. A D gene is named only where the DNA matches it firmly.

>TRBD1|TRBV5-1
ASSYNGQGQETQY
>TRBD2|TRBV7-8
ASSLAPASGGSRYTQY
>NA|TRBV19
ASSTGQIETSYEQY
>TRBD1|TRBV2
ASRRTGGHTEAF
>TRBD1|TRBV30
ALTTGGDYT
>NA|TRBV7-9
ASSLDGSQNTEAF
>NA|TRBV7-8
ASSLRGRSSANTGELF
>TRBD2|TRBV27
ASSLSGGAYRPTDTQY
>NA|TRBV30
AWSVSLTGENTIY
>TRBD2|TRBV7-9
ASSFSGGALETQY
>NA|TRBV15
ATSTDSPYEQY
>TRBD1|TRBV4-1
ASSPRQGLYEQY
>NA|TRBV10-3
AISHSSNQPQH
>TRBD1|TRBV5-6
ASSWDRGDSPLH
>NA|TRBV2
ASSEWMETQY
>TRBD1|TRBV27
ASSFIGQGVNEQF
>TRBD1|TRBV6-1
ASVLQGALGNIQY
>NA|TRBV4-3
ASSQETGGPYEQY
>TRBD2|TRBV7-8
ASSPLAGGTQY
>NA|TRBV30
AWSGLPQGTNVLT
>NA|TRBV29-1
SVDRQNGYT
>NA|TRBV18
ASSRANTEAF
>NA|TRBV25-1
ASSVDYEQY
>NA|TRBV5-6
ASSLEGPGGEKLF
>TRBD1|TRBV4-3
ASSQDLEGTEAYNEQF
>TRBD1|TRBV5-1
ASSYSTGTQETQY
>NA|TRBV14
ASSTGGKNIQY
>NA|TRBV30
AWSVGSNQPQH
>NA|TRBV11-2
ASSVGPAKNIQY
>TRBD1|TRBV27
ASRGQGQEGNQPQH
>NA|TRBV19
ALGPHSPLH
>NA|TRBV7-9
ASSLDQALH